The 16 T cell receptor beta chains in this list originate from one sample, sequenced in a study of blood T cell repertoires in COVID-19. The table came from immunoSEQ multiplex PCR; TCRdb's copy has only in-frame clones and leaves some out. The table has 110,000 or so clones, roughly 82% seen once. Sequencing used peripheral blood. The receptors here all came from a human donor in a cohort sampled during active COVID-19.

CDR3: CASSSRGKGTSNQPQHF. CDR3 nucleotides: TGTGCCAGTAGTAGCCGAGGGAAGGGCACTAGCAATCAGCCCCAGCATTTT. The chain is built from TRBV19 and TRBJ1-5; D is unresolved. V lost 4 bases to trimming and J lost 0 bases, with 16 bases between them. The CDR3 consists of 17 residues. Germline CDR1 LNHDA, CDR2 SQIVND (reference sequence).

This rearrangement joins TRBV6-5 to TRBJ2-6, with D tentatively TRBD1 (6 bases). V shed 2 bases and J shed 2 bases, with 10 bases lying between them. Germline V CDR1 and CDR2: MNHEY, SVGAGI. This CDR3 region has 16 residues. The CDR3 here is CASSYGGPPGANVLTF. The CDR3 DNA follows: TGTGCCAGCAGTTACGGGGGCCCCCCTGGGGCCAACGTCCTGACTTTC.

This clone was counted at least ten times. This chain joins TRBV28 and TRBJ1-6; the D gene is possibly TRBD1 (6 bases). Trimming took 5 bases from V and 8 from J, leaving 13 bases between them. Germline V gives CDR1 MDHEN, CDR2 SYDVKM. This CDR3 region has 14 residues. The CDR3 DNA reads as TGTGCCAGCAGTATCTACAGGGTGTATTCACCCCTCCACTTT. This translates into CASSIYRVYSPLHF.

Notes on this clone: The identical CDR3 is also encoded by other nucleotide sequences in the sample. The chain combines TRBV7-9 with TRBJ1-4, with D hard to call. The CDR3 has 15 amino acids. The V end was cut by 1 base, the J end by 0 bases, with 6 bases between. CDR1 is SEHNR and CDR2 is FQNEAQ in the germline V gene (reference sequence). CDR3 protein: CASSLDGATNEKLFF. The CDR3 DNA follows: TGTGCCAGCAGCTTAGACGGAGCAACTAATGAAAAACTGTTTTTT.

The J gene is TRBJ2-3, the V gene TRBV7-2; possible D gene TRBD2, 6 bases. Germline V gene data show CDR1 as SGHTA and CDR2 as FQGNSA. With 2 bases removed from V and 0 bases from J, the gap between germline ends came to 12 bases. The CDR3 covers 16 residues. The CDR3 region is CASSLLGGASTDTQYF. The CDR3 DNA is TGTGCCAGCAGCTTACTCGGAGGGGCGAGCACAGATACGCAGTATTTT. Together with reference TRBV7-2 and TRBJ2-3, the CDR3 gives the full variable domain: GAGVSQSPSNKVTEKGKDVELRCDPISGHTALYWYRQSLGQGLEFLIYFQGNSAPDKSGLPSDRFSAERTGGSVSTLTIQRTQQEDSAVYLCASSLLGGASTDTQYFGPGTRLTVL.

The rearrangement joins TRBV6-5 to TRBJ1-3, with D maybe TRBD1 (6 bases). Trimming stripped 4 bases from V and 0 bases from J, with 7 bases between. Germline CDR1 and CDR2: MNHEY and SVGAGI. The CDR3 runs to 14 residues. The CDR3, as DNA: TGTGCCAGCAGTTCGGACAGCTCTGGAAACACCATATATTTT. Amino acids: CASSSDSSGNTIYF.

The V and J genes are TRBV4-3 and TRBJ2-7, with TRBD1 as a possible D gene (5 bases). There are 13 residues in the CDR3. The ends were cut back, 0 bases at V and 6 bases at J, with 9 bases in the middle. Germline CDR1 LGHNA, CDR2 YSLEER. The CDR3 protein is CASSQDPGFEQYF. CDR3 nucleotide sequence: TGCGCCAGCAGCCAAGATCCAGGGTTCGAGCAGTACTTC.

This chain links TRBV5-5 with TRBJ2-7; D may be TRBD1 (5 bases). V was trimmed by 2 bases and J by 1 base, leaving 10 bases between them. Germline CDR1 reads SGHKS; CDR2 reads YYEKEE (reference sequence). The CDR3 contains 14 residues. This chain's CDR3 is CASSFQGLSYEQYF. CDR3 sequence (DNA): TGTGCCAGCAGCTTTCAGGGTTTGTCCTACGAGCAGTACTTC.

This clone was seen a few times. The genes are TRBV7-9 and TRBJ1-1; TRBD1 is a possible D gene (6 bases). The germline V gene has CDR1 SEHNR and CDR2 FQNEAQ (reference sequence). The CDR3 contains 15 residues. V gave up 4 bases and J gave up 1 base, with 13 bases separating them. CDR3 residues: CASSSLGQRNTEAFF. Here the CDR3 DNA reads TGTGCCAGCAGCTCTCTAGGACAGAGGAACACTGAAGCTTTCTTT.

This clone appeared once. The V gene is TRBV7-2, the J gene TRBJ2-1; 12 nucleotides match TRBD1. Trimming at V came to 3 bases and at J to 8 bases, leaving 11 bases not matched to a gene. The CDR3 runs 17 residues. The germline V gene encodes CDR1 SGHTA and CDR2 FQGNSA. Here the CDR3 DNA reads TGTGCCAGCAGCTTTTCAATGGGACAGGGGGCGCGGGATGAGCAGTTCTTC. This codes for CASSFSMGQGARDEQFF.

This chain joins TRBV19 and TRBJ2-1; no clear D. Germline V gene data show CDR1 as LNHDA and CDR2 as SQIVND (reference sequence). Trimming left V 3 bases short and J 0 bases short, with 9 bases between. The CDR3 sequence is 15 residues long. CDR3 region: CASSISQSSYNEQFF. The CDR3 DNA sequence: TGTGCCAGTAGTATTAGCCAGAGCTCCTACAATGAGCAGTTCTTC. The full variable domain, in which reference TRBV19 and TRBJ2-1 provide the parts outside the CDR3, is DGGITQSPKYLFRKEGQNVTLSCEQNLNHDAMYWYRQDPGQGLRLIYYSQIVNDFQKGDIAEGYSVSREKKESFPLTVTSAQKNPTAFYLCASSISQSSYNEQFFGPGTRLTVL.

This clone was observed a single time. The chain couples TRBV18 to TRBJ1-1; D remains unclear. V lost 3 bases to trimming and J lost 1 base, with 9 bases between them. The CDR3 is 14 residues long. Per the germline V gene, CDR1 is KGHSH and CDR2 is LQKENI. The CDR3 loop is CASSPGRENTEAFF. The CDR3 nucleotides are TGTGCCAGCTCACCGGGCCGGGAGAACACTGAAGCTTTCTTT.

The chain recombines TRBV18 with TRBJ2-3; D is possibly TRBD2 (6 bases). The germline V and J ends were trimmed by 2 bases and 9 bases, with 15 bases remaining between them. Per germline, CDR1 KGHSH and CDR2 LQKENI. The CDR3 totals 14 residues. This CDR3 is CASSPGEAGRTQYF. The DNA for the CDR3 is TGTGCCAGCTCACCAGGCGAAGCCGGGAGAACGCAGTATTTT. Filled out from reference TRBV18 and TRBJ2-3, the complete variable domain reads NAGVMQNPRHLVRRRGQEARLRCSPMKGHSHVYWYRQLPEEGLKFMVYLQKENIIDESGMPKERFSAEFPKEGPSILRIQQVVRGDSAAYFCASSPGEAGRTQYFGPGTRLTVL.

This clone was picked up one time. The chain carries TRBV28 and TRBJ2-5; 8 nucleotides align to TRBD2. CDR3 length: 14 amino acids. Germline assignment: CDR1 MDHEN and CDR2 SYDVKM. The trim removed 6 bases at V and 1 base at J, leaving 4 bases unmatched. The CDR3 sequence: CASRKAGAQETQYF. In DNA, the CDR3 is TGTGCCAGCAGGAAAGCGGGGGCCCAAGAGACCCAGTACTTC. The full variable domain, its missing parts supplied by reference TRBV28 and TRBJ2-5, is DVKVTQSSRYLVKRTGEKVFLECVQDMDHENMFWYRQDPGLGLRLIYFSYDVKMKEKGDIPEGYSVSREKKERFSLILESASTNQTSMYLCASRKAGAQETQYFGPGTRLLVL.

The chain joins TRBV19 to TRBJ1-5; D uncertain. The V gene lost 1 base and the J gene lost 3 bases, with 7 bases spanning the gap. This CDR3 is built from 14 residues. Germline loops: CDR1 LNHDA, CDR2 SQIVND (reference sequence). The CDR3 reads CASSIGENNQPQHF. CDR3 DNA sequence: TGTGCCAGTAGTATAGGGGAGAACAATCAGCCCCAGCATTTT.

The CDR3 bases are TGTGCCACCAGCAGAGATATTAGGAACAGGGGGGTCTCTGAAGCTTTCTTT. This codes for CATSRDIRNRGVSEAFF. The chain is built from TRBV15 and TRBJ1-1, with TRBD1 matching 8 bases. Losses at the gene ends were 0 bases for V and 6 bases for J; bases not matched to a gene: 12. Germline V gene sequence: CDR1 LNHNV, CDR2 YYDKDF (reference sequence). The CDR3 consists of 17 residues.